This TCR beta chain was observed in a study of cytomegalovirus exposure and HLA in healthy donors. Points from the study as a whole: In vitro assays verified that a few CMV-associated chains recognized CMV antigens specifically. 87-base-pair reads could not separate some V segments, including TRBV6-2 and TRBV6-3. Sequencing depth roughly uniform across donors was assumed in presence/absence analyses.

As concerns this clone: Its antigen is as yet unknown.

V shed 5 bases and J 5 bases; nucleotides not matched to a gene: 6. CDR3 length: 14 residues. CDR1 SGHTA and CDR2 FQGTGA come from the germline V gene. PCR used 60 Vbeta primers and 13 Jbeta primers. In the authors' methods: Later work found 80 million or so unique TCR beta chains, with roughly 11 million shared. The method was immunoSEQ multiplex PCR; TCRdb's version includes in-frame clones alone and lacks a portion of them. D and trimming were read from the DNA, whereas the V and J calls and clone size are those reported in that table. Among about 120,000 clones, about 10% were seen once, and the ten largest hold less than 4%.

This clonotype originated in a man aged 25-45 years in good health and CMV-seronegative. The sample was PBMCs. The V and J genes are TRBV7-3 and TRBJ1-2; TRBD1 aligns across 9 bases. The DNA of the CDR3 is TGTGCCAGCAGCCGGGACAGGGACGGGTATGGCTACACCTTC. Translating gives CASSRDRDGYGYTF.